The rows below give T cell receptor beta chains drawn from one sample of a study of cytomegalovirus exposure and HLA in healthy donors. This table comes from immunoSEQ multiplex PCR, and its TCRdb copy is limited to in-frame clones, with some not included. In the table there are 130,000 or so clones, approximately 8.8% of which are singletons. Source material: PBMCs. Every receptor here comes from a man aged 35 to 55 in good health and CMV-seronegative. The CDR3 runs from the conserved cysteine through the conserved F or W. The D gene is left open where the match is weak. Only some rows state a clone size, as once, few, many or a class for expanded clones.

v_gene,abundance,len,d_gene,j_gene,CDR3aa,CDR3nt
TRBV9,-,14,TRBD1,TRBJ2-7,CASSVSDRAYEQYF,TGTGCCAGCAGCGTCAGTGACAGGGCCTACGAGCAGTACTTC
TRBV7-9,-,15,TRBD1,TRBJ1-2,CASSSARDRAYGYTF,TGTGCCAGCAGCTCTGCTAGAGACAGGGCCTATGGCTACACCTTC
TRBV5-1,-,14,TRBD1,TRBJ1-6,CARRGGTGAMVLHF,TGCGCCCGGAGGGGCGGGACAGGGGCTATGGTCCTCCACTTT
TRBV6-5,-,16,TRBD2,TRBJ2-5,CASSYSSGGPREAQYF,TGTGCCAGCAGTTACTCTAGCGGGGGGCCCCGGGAGGCCCAGTACTTC
TRBV27,-,14,-,TRBJ1-4,CASSLSRINEKLFF,TGTGCCAGCAGTCTCTCGAGGATTAATGAAAAACTGTTTTTT
TRBV5-1,-,16,-,TRBJ2-3,CASSLIIGGRTDTQYF,TGCGCCAGCAGCTTAATAATAGGGGGTAGGACAGATACGCAGTATTTT
TRBV9,few,14,TRBD1,TRBJ2-7,CASSVGQGGYEQYF,TGTGCCAGCAGCGTGGGACAGGGCGGGTACGAGCAGTACTTC
TRBV2,-,16,-,TRBJ2-7,CASSERSSAINYEQYF,TGTGCCAGCAGTGAGAGGAGTAGCGCGATTAACTACGAGCAGTACTTC
TRBV7-2,few,15,-,TRBJ2-2,CASSLAGGYTGELFF,TGTGCCAGCAGCTTAGCCGGGGGTTACACCGGGGAGCTGTTTTTT
TRBV19,-,12,TRBD1,TRBJ1-6,CASTGTGFPLHF,TGTGCCAGTACCGGGACAGGCTTCCCCCTCCACTTT
TRBV9,few,14,TRBD1,TRBJ2-7,CASSFGQDAYEQYF,TGTGCCAGCAGCTTTGGACAGGACGCCTACGAGCAGTACTTC
TRBV29-1,few,14,-,TRBJ1-2,CSVEVTPGNYGYTF,TGCAGCGTTGAGGTCACGCCTGGCAACTATGGCTACACCTTC
TRBV10-3,few,11,-,TRBJ2-7,CASRRGYEQYF,TGTGCCTCAAGAAGAGGCTACGAGCAGTACTTC
TRBV6-5,-,15,-,TRBJ2-4,CASRERTGFKNIQYF,TGTGCCAGCAGGGAGAGAACAGGGTTTAAAAACATTCAGTACTTC
TRBV19,-,14,TRBD1,TRBJ2-2,CASKDRGYTGELFF,TGTGCCAGTAAGGACAGGGGTTACACCGGGGAGCTGTTTTTT
TRBV5-1,few,14,TRBD1,TRBJ2-7,CASKYGTGAYEQYF,TGCGCCAGCAAGTACGGGACAGGGGCCTACGAGCAGTACTTC
TRBV18,few,13,-,TRBJ1-5,CASSMGANQPQHF,TGTGCCAGCTCGATGGGAGCTAATCAGCCCCAGCATTTT
TRBV28,few,15,TRBD1,TRBJ1-5,CASSDRGVSGQPQHF,TGTGCCAGCAGTGACAGGGGGGTCTCTGGTCAGCCCCAGCATTTT
TRBV6-6,-,14,-,TRBJ2-1,CASSYTVSYNEQFF,TGTGCCAGCAGTTACACAGTCTCCTACAATGAGCAGTTCTTC
TRBV29-1,few,12,-,TRBJ2-7,CSGLTSPREQYF,TGCAGCGGCCTCACTAGCCCGCGCGAGCAGTACTTC
TRBV15,-,14,-,TRBJ1-5,CATSRGTRNQPQHF,TGTGCTACCAGCAGAGGGACACGAAATCAGCCCCAGCATTTT
TRBV2,few,13,-,TRBJ1-1,CASTRGTNTEAFF,TGTGCCAGCACTAGGGGGACGAACACTGAAGCTTTCTTT
TRBV9,few,16,-,TRBJ2-1,CASSVGDRVSYNEQFF,TGTGCCAGCAGCGTAGGAGATCGGGTCTCCTACAATGAGCAGTTCTTC
TRBV6-5,few,14,TRBD1,TRBJ2-7,CASSPTGVSYEQYF,TGTGCCAGCAGCCCGACAGGGGTTAGCTACGAGCAGTACTTC
TRBV2,few,16,TRBD1,TRBJ2-6,CASTGTAYSGANVLTF,TGTGCCAGCACCGGGACAGCCTACTCTGGGGCCAACGTCCTGACTTTC
TRBV5-6,few,16,TRBD1,TRBJ1-1,CASSQLLRQGETEAFF,TGTGCCAGCAGTCAGCTTCTCAGACAGGGTGAAACTGAAGCTTTCTTT
TRBV6-5,-,13,-,TRBJ2-5,CASSYPGSGTQYF,TGTGCCAGCAGTTACCCGGGGAGCGGGACCCAGTACTTC